This passage covers 25 T cell receptor beta chains from one sample sequenced in a study of shared clonotypes between healthy human individuals. The method was immunoSEQ multiplex PCR; TCRdb's version includes in-frame clones alone and lacks a portion of them. The table includes over a million clones, roughly 74% detected once. Sequencing used memory CD4+ T cells from PBMCs. The subset: CD45RA-negative fraction. The source of these receptors is a man younger than 35 in good health. Some clones in this sample may be carry-over from other donors' samples.

The CDR3 here is CASSPPGLAGGPQYNEQFF. The CDR3 DNA reads as TGTGCCAGCAGCCCGCCGGGACTAGCGGGAGGGCCCCAATACAATGAGCAGTTCTTC. This chain connects TRBV7-9 to TRBJ2-1; 16 bases agree with TRBD2. The CDR3 consists of 19 residues. The germline CDR1 and CDR2 sequences are SEHNR and FQNEAQ (reference sequence). The V gene end was trimmed by 5 bases and the J gene end by 4 bases; junction bases not matched to a gene: 11.

V is TRBV6-5 and J is TRBJ1-2; D might be TRBD1 (5 bases). CDR1 is MNHEY, CDR2 SVGAGI, per germline. Trimming took off 0 bases at V and 1 base at J, with 12 bases between the two ends. The CDR3 has 16 amino acids. CDR3 sequence (DNA): TGTGCCAGCAGTTACTCTCCAGGGATGATTAACTATGGCTACACCTTC. It encodes CASSYSPGMINYGYTF.

The chain has TRBV28 and TRBJ1-2, with 10 bases identical to TRBD1. Germline V gene lookup returns CDR1 MDHEN and CDR2 SYDVKM. The CDR3 consists of 15 residues. The junction had 16 bases not matched to a gene; V was cut back by 10 bases and J by 8 bases. The CDR3 loop is CAISVGGQGRKGYTF. CDR3 nucleotide sequence: TGTGCCATCTCCGTTGGGGGACAGGGGCGAAAGGGCTACACCTTC.

The rearrangement joins TRBV14 to TRBJ2-2, with D uncertain. Germline V lookup: CDR1 SGHDN, CDR2 FVKESK. V was shortened by 0 bases and J by 1 base, with 18 bases between the two germline ends. The CDR3 length is 19 residues. CDR3 nucleotides: TGTGCCAGCAGCCAAGATAGGAAAGGCCCACTATGGAACACCGGGGAGCTGTTTTTT. It translates to CASSQDRKGPLWNTGELFF. The full variable domain, rest sourced from reference TRBV14 and TRBJ2-2, is EAGVTQFPSHSVIEKGQTVTLRCDPISGHDNLYWYRRVMGKEIKFLLHFVKESKQDESGMPNNRFLAERTGGTYSTLKVQPAELEDSGVYFCASSQDRKGPLWNTGELFFGEGSRLTVL.

This clone was found a few times. The chain has TRBV28 and TRBJ1-5; D unresolved. Germline lookup yields CDR1 MDHEN and CDR2 SYDVKM. V dropped 6 bases and J dropped 3 bases, with 24 bases sitting between them. The CDR3 runs 18 residues. CDR3 DNA sequence: TGTGCCAGCAGGGAACTTAGGACGGCCGCAGTTGTCAATCAGCCCCAGCATTTT. This gives the protein CASRELRTAAVVNQPQHF. Full variable domain (remainder filled in from reference TRBV28 and TRBJ1-5): DVKVTQSSRYLVKRTGEKVFLECVQDMDHENMFWYRQDPGLGLRLIYFSYDVKMKEKGDIPEGYSVSREKKERFSLILESASTNQTSMYLCASRELRTAAVVNQPQHFGDGTRLSIL.

The chain combines TRBV29-1 with TRBJ2-1, with D possibly TRBD1 on 5 matching bases. Germline loops: CDR1 SQVTM, CDR2 ANQGSEA. The CDR3 is made up of 12 amino acids. Trimming removed 3 bases at V and 3 bases at J, with 6 bases between. As DNA, the CDR3 is TGCAGCGTTGACCAGGGCTACAATGAGCAGTTCTTC. This encodes CSVDQGYNEQFF.

The J gene is TRBJ2-7, the V gene TRBV7-2; D may correspond to TRBD1 or TRBD2 (6 bases each). Germline V gives CDR1 SGHTA, CDR2 FQGNSA. The V and J ends lost 7 bases and 6 bases respectively, with 16 bases between them. The CDR3 sequence is 13 residues long. The CDR3, as DNA: TGTGCCAGCATAAGGGGGGATTCCGGCGAGCAGTACTTC. Amino acid sequence: CASIRGDSGEQYF.

The chain couples TRBV7-9 to TRBJ2-1; either TRBD1 or TRBD2 may fit D (5 bases each). The CDR3 consists of 15 residues. Trimming pared 5 bases from V and 2 bases from J, leaving 13 bases between. The V gene's germline CDR1 is SEHNR and CDR2 FQNEAQ (reference sequence). The CDR3 loop reads CASSLRGWTYNEQFF. DNA of the CDR3: TGTGCCAGCAGCCTACGGGGCTGGACCTACAATGAGCAGTTCTTC.

The V and J genes are TRBV7-8 and TRBJ1-2; the D gene is possibly TRBD1 (5 bases). The germline V and J ends were trimmed by 5 bases and 4 bases, with 20 bases remaining between them. The CDR3 is 16 residues long. The germline V gene encodes CDR1 SGHVS and CDR2 FQNEAQ. The CDR3 sequence is CASSPQAGHLPYGYTF. CDR3 bases: TGTGCCAGCAGCCCCCAAGCCGGACACCTTCCCTATGGCTACACCTTC. Full variable domain (missing parts from reference TRBV7-8 and TRBJ1-2): GAGVSQSPRYKVAKRGQDVALRCDPISGHVSLFWYQQALGQGPEFLTYFQNEAQLDKSGLPSDRFFAERPEGSVSTLKIQRTQQEDSAVYLCASSPQAGHLPYGYTFGSGTRLTVV.

This chain uses TRBV27 with TRBJ2-2, with 9 positions matching TRBD2. The CDR3 length is 18 residues. Germline CDR1 and CDR2: MNHEY and SMNVEV (reference sequence). J gave up 4 bases and V 0 bases, and 9 bases lay outside the gene matches. CDR3 sequence reads: CASSLSALAGGTTGELFF. The CDR3 DNA sequence: TGTGCCAGCAGTTTATCCGCTTTGGCGGGAGGGACCACCGGGGAGCTGTTTTTT.

This clone was recorded a few times. V usage is TRBV19 and J usage is TRBJ2-4; TRBD1 might be the D (6 bases). V was clipped by 1 base and J by 4 bases, with 11 bases between them. Per germline, CDR1 LNHDA and CDR2 SQIVND (reference sequence). This CDR3 spans 15 amino acids. The CDR3: CASSIVEQGKNIQYF. CDR3 nucleotides: TGTGCCAGTAGTATAGTCGAACAGGGAAAAAACATTCAGTACTTC.

The genes are TRBV18 and TRBJ1-4, with 8 nucleotides matching TRBD1. Germline V CDR1 and CDR2: KGHSH, LQKENI. Trimming cost V 3 bases and J 0 bases; bases outside gene matches: 3. The CDR3 extends over 16 amino acids. The DNA of the CDR3 is TGTGCCAGCTCACCGCGGACAGGGCCAACTAATGAAAAACTGTTTTTT. Its translation: CASSPRTGPTNEKLFF.

The chain recombines TRBV6-5 with TRBJ2-1, with D possibly being TRBD2 (5 bases). The CDR3 is 15 amino acids. The ends were cut back, 4 bases at V and 5 bases at J, with 15 bases in the middle. Germline V gene lookup returns CDR1 MNHEY and CDR2 SVGAGI. The CDR3 nucleotides read TGTGCCAGCAGTTCACTGGTCCGGAGGCACAATGAGCAGTTCTTC. Its translation is CASSSLVRRHNEQFF.

V gene TRBV5-1 combines with J gene TRBJ1-3; TRBD1 is a possible D gene (6 bases). This CDR3 spans 14 amino acids. From germline, CDR1 is SGHRS and CDR2 YFSETQ. With 1 base removed from V and 4 bases from J, the gap between germline ends came to 9 bases. This CDR3 is CASSLQGLGNTIYF. In DNA, the CDR3 is TGCGCCAGCAGCTTGCAGGGGCTCGGAAACACCATATATTTT. Using reference TRBV5-1 and TRBJ1-3 for the parts outside the CDR3, the full variable domain is KAGVTQTPRYLIKTRGQQVTLSCSPISGHRSVSWYQQTPGQGLQFLFEYFSETQRNKGNFPGRFSGRQFSNSRSEMNVSTLELGDSALYLCASSLQGLGNTIYFGEGSWLTVV.

The V and J genes are TRBV9 and TRBJ1-1; 9 bases are shared with TRBD1. Germline CDR1 is SGDLS and CDR2 is YYNGEE. CDR3 size: 16 residues. Trimming removed 3 bases from V and 5 bases from J; junction bases left unmatched: 11. The CDR3 here is CASSAGPGQGVTEAFF. CDR3 DNA: TGTGCCAGCAGCGCTGGCCCGGGACAGGGTGTGACTGAAGCTTTCTTT.

The chain carries TRBV5-1 and TRBJ1-1, with D perhaps TRBD1 (6 bases). The germline V and J ends were trimmed by 2 bases and 0 bases, with 20 bases remaining between them. Germline V gives CDR1 SGHRS, CDR2 YFSETQ. The CDR3 runs 18 residues. The CDR3 bases are TGCGCCAGCAGCTTCACCGGGACAATCGGACCCATGAACACTGAAGCTTTCTTT. This codes for CASSFTGTIGPMNTEAFF. Full variable domain (missing parts from reference TRBV5-1 and TRBJ1-1): KAGVTQTPRYLIKTRGQQVTLSCSPISGHRSVSWYQQTPGQGLQFLFEYFSETQRNKGNFPGRFSGRQFSNSRSEMNVSTLELGDSALYLCASSFTGTIGPMNTEAFFGQGTRLTVV.

The chain links TRBV5-6 to TRBJ1-4; TRBD1 matches 10 bases. Germline V CDR1 and CDR2: SGHDT, YYEEEE. The V segment lost 4 bases and the J segment 7 bases; nucleotides outside the gene matches: 4. This CDR3 region has 14 residues. DNA of the CDR3: TGTGCCAGCAGCCGACAGGGGGCAGTTGAAAAACTGTTTTTT. Its translation: CASSRQGAVEKLFF.

The chain carries TRBV28 and TRBJ1-2; D gene uncertain. The CDR3 sequence is 13 residues long. Germline CDR1 reads MDHEN; CDR2 reads SYDVKM. Trimming took off 2 bases at V and 4 bases at J, with 8 bases between the two ends. The CDR3 nucleotides read TGTGCCAGCAGTTTACCCAGAGGCTATGGCTACACCTTC. This encodes CASSLPRGYGYTF.

This chain connects TRBV5-6 to TRBJ1-3; no clear D gene. V lost 4 bases and J lost 0, with 11 bases in between. The length of the CDR3 is 15 residues. The germline CDR1 and CDR2 sequences are SGHDT and YYEEEE. CDR3 amino acids: CASSRGISSGNTIYF. The CDR3 nucleotides read TGTGCCAGCAGCCGGGGTATAAGCTCTGGAAACACCATATATTTT.

This chain connects TRBV2 to TRBJ1-5; perhaps TRBD1 as D (5 bases). The germline V gene encodes CDR1 SNHLY and CDR2 FYNNEI. The CDR3 consists of 14 residues. V lost 4 bases and J 4 bases, leaving 11 bases between the germline ends. Here the CDR3 reads CASSGQGANQPQHF. The CDR3, as DNA: TGTGCCAGCAGTGGCCAGGGAGCAAATCAGCCCCAGCATTTT.

The CDR3 DNA is TGTGCCAGCAGTGGAGCGGGAGAAGATACGCAGTATTTT. Its translation is CASSGAGEDTQYF. This chain links TRBV2 with TRBJ2-3; 8 bases line up with TRBD2. Trimming removed 4 bases from V and 5 bases from J; junction bases left unmatched: 2. This CDR3 is 13 amino acids long. Germline loops: CDR1 SNHLY, CDR2 FYNNEI.

This clone occurred a few times. The J gene is TRBJ2-7, the V gene TRBV6-4, with TRBD2 matching over 10 bases. With V trimmed by 3 bases and J by 2 bases, 4 bases remained unmatched. Germline CDR1 and CDR2: MRHNA and SNTAGT. The CDR3 spans 15 residues. The CDR3 sequence is CASSEVAGGAYEQYF. CDR3 sequence (DNA): TGTGCCAGCAGTGAAGTAGCGGGAGGTGCCTACGAGCAGTACTTC.

This CDR3 is CASSPAHRREIGYTF. For the CDR3, the DNA is TGTGCCAGTAGCCCAGCGCACAGGCGCGAGATCGGCTACACCTTC. V gene TRBV19 combines with J gene TRBJ1-2; maybe TRBD1 (5 bases). V was trimmed by 6 bases and J by 8 bases, leaving 22 bases between them. CDR1 and CDR2 (germline): LNHDA, SQIVND (reference sequence). The CDR3 loop spans 15 amino acids.

The chain's CDR3 is CASSFSAGGVQEQYF. CDR3 nucleotide sequence: TGTGCCAGCAGCTTCTCAGCGGGAGGAGTCCAGGAGCAGTACTTC. The chain couples TRBV11-2 to TRBJ2-7; 9 bases line up with TRBD2. Germline V gene data show CDR1 as SGHAT and CDR2 as FQNNGV. Germline trimming cut 3 bases from V and 7 bases from J; bases unmatched to any gene: 10. The CDR3 is 15 amino acids.

This chain connects TRBV20-1 to TRBJ2-1; possibly TRBD1 for D (5 bases). The CDR3 has 11 amino acids. Germline CDR1 and CDR2: DFQATT and SNEGSKA (reference sequence). CDR3 nucleotide sequence: TGCAGCGGAGACAGTTTTGGTGAGCAGTTCTTC. It encodes CSGDSFGEQFF.